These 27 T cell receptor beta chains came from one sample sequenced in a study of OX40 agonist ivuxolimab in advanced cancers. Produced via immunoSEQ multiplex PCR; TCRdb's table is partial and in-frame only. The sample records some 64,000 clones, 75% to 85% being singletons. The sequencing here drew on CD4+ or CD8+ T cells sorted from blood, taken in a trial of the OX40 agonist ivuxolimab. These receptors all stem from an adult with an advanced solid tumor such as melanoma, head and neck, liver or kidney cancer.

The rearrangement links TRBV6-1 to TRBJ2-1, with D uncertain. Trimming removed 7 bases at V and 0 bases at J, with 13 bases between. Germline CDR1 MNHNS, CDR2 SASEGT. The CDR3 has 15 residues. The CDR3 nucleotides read TGTGCCAGCAATCCCCTGGTGGGCTCCTACAATGAGCAGTTCTTC. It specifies CASNPLVGSYNEQFF.

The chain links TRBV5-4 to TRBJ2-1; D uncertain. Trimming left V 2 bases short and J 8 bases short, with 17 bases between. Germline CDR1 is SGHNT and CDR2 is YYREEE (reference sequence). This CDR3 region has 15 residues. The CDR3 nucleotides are TGTGCCAGCAGCTTCAGTGTGGGTGAAAGGGATGAGCAGTTCTTC. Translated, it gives CASSFSVGERDEQFF.

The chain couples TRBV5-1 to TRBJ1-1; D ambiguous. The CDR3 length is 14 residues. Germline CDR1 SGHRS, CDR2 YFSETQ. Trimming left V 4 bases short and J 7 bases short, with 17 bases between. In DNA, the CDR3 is TGCGCCAGCAGCCCCGACACGTTAGACGATGAAGCTTTCTTT. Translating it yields CASSPDTLDDEAFF.

CDR3 residues: CAPPRDRDSTDLRDEQYF. The DNA for the CDR3 is TGCGCCCCGCCCAGAGACAGGGACTCCACAGATCTAAGGGACGAGCAGTACTTC. V and J are TRBV23-1 and TRBJ2-7, with D possibly matching TRBD1 (7 bases). TRBV23-1 is an ORF for which the function is uncertain. Trimming removed 11 bases at V and 5 bases at J, with 34 bases between. The CDR3 loop spans 18 amino acids.

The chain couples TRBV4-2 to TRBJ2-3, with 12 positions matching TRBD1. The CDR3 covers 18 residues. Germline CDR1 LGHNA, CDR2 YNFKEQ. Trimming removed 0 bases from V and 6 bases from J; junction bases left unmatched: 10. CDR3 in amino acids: CASSQDPGGQGAPDTQYF. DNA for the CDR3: TGTGCCAGCAGCCAAGATCCGGGGGGACAGGGGGCGCCGGATACGCAGTATTTT.

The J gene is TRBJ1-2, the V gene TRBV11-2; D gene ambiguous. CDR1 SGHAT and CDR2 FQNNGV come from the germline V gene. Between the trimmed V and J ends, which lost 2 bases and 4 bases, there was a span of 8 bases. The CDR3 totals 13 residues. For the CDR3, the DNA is TGTGCCAGCAGCTTAAGCGTTTTCTATGGCTACACCTTC. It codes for CASSLSVFYGYTF.

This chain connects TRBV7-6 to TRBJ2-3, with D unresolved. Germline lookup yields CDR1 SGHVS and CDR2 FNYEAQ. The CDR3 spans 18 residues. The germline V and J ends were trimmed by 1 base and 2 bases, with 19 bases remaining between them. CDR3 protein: CASSLESANLLSTDTQYF. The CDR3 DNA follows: TGTGCCAGCAGCTTAGAGTCGGCAAACCTACTATCCACAGATACGCAGTATTTT.

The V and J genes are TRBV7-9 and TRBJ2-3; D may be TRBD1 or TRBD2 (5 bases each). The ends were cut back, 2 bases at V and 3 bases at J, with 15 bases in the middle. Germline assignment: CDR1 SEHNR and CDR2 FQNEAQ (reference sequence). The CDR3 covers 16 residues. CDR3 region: CASSLLAGRSTDTQYF. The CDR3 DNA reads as TGTGCCAGCAGCTTATTAGCAGGGAGAAGTACAGATACGCAGTATTTT.

CDR3 DNA sequence: TGCGCCAGCAGTGAGAGGGTTTACACAGATACGCAGTATTTT. Translating gives CASSERVYTDTQYF. This chain joins TRBV10-1 and TRBJ2-3, with D unresolved. The CDR3 consists of 14 residues. Germline V gives CDR1 WNHNN, CDR2 SYGVQD (reference sequence). V shed 2 bases and J shed 2 bases, with 8 bases lying between them.

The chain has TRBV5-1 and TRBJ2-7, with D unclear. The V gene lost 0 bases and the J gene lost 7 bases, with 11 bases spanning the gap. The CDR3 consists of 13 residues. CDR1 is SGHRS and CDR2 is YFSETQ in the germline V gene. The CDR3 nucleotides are TGCGCCAGCAGCTTGGCCCGCGTCGAGGAGCAGTACTTC. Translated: CASSLARVEEQYF.

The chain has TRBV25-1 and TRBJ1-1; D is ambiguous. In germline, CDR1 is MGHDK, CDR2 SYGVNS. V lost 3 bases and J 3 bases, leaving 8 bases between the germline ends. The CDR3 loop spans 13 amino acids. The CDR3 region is CASSEPGYTEAFF. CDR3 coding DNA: TGTGCCAGCAGTGAGCCCGGGTACACTGAAGCTTTCTTT.

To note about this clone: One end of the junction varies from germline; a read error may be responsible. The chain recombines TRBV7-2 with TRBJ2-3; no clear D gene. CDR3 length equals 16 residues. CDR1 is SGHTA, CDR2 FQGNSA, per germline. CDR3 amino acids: CASSLAPDFNTNTQYF. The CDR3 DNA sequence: TGTGCCAGCAGCTTAGCCCCCGACTTTAACACAAATACGCAGTATTTT.

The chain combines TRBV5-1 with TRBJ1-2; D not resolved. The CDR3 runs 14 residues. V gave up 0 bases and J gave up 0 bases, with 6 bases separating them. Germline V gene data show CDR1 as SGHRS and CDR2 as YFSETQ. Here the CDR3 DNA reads TGCGCCAGCAGCTTGGACAGCTCTAACTATGGCTACACCTTC. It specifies CASSLDSSNYGYTF.

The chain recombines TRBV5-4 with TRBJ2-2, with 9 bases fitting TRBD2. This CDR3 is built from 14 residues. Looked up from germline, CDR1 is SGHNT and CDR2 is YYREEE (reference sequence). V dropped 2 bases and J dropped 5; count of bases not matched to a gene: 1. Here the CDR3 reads CASSFTSGTGELFF. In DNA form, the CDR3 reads TGTGCCAGCAGCTTCACTAGCGGGACCGGGGAGCTGTTTTTT.

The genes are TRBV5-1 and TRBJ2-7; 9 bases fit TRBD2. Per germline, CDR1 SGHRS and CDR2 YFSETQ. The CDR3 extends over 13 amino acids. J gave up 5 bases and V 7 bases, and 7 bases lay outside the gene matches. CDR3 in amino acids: CASHRGGRDEQYF. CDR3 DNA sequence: TGCGCCAGCCATCGGGGCGGGAGGGACGAGCAGTACTTC.

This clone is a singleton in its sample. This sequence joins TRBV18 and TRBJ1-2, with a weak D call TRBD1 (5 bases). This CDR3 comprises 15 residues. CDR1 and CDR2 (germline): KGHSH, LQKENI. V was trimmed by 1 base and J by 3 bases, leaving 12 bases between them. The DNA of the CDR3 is TGTGCCAGCTCACCACGGGGGGGTAGTCACTATGGCTACACCTTC. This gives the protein CASSPRGGSHYGYTF.

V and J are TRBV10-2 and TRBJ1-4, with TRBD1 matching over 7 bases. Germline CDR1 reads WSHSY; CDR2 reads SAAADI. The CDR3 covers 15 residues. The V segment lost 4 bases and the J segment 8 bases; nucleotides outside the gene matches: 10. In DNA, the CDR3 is TGCGCCAGCAGTGTTACAGGGGTGGAAGGAGAAAAACTGTTTTTT. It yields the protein CASSVTGVEGEKLFF.

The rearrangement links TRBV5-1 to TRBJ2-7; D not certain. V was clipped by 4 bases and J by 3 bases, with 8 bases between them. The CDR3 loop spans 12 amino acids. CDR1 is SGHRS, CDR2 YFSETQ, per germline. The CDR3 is CASSLSFYEQYF. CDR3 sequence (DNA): TGCGCCAGCAGCCTATCCTTCTACGAGCAGTACTTC. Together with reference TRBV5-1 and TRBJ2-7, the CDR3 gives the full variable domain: KAGVTQTPRYLIKTRGQQVTLSCSPISGHRSVSWYQQTPGQGLQFLFEYFSETQRNKGNFPGRFSGRQFSNSRSEMNVSTLELGDSALYLCASSLSFYEQYFGPGTRLTVT.

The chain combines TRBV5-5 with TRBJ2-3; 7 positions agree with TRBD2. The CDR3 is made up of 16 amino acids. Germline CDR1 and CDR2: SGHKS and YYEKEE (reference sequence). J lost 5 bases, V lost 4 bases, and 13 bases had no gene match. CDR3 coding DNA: TGTGCCAGCAGCCCCCGGGGAAGCGGGGTGGGAGATACGCAGTATTTT. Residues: CASSPRGSGVGDTQYF.

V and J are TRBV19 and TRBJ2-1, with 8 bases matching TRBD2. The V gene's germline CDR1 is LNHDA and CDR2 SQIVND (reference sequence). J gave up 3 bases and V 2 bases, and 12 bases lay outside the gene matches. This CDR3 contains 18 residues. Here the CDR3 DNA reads TGTGCCAGTAGTATAACCGGGGGGGCCCTCGGGTTCTACAATGAGCAGTTCTTC. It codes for CASSITGGALGFYNEQFF.

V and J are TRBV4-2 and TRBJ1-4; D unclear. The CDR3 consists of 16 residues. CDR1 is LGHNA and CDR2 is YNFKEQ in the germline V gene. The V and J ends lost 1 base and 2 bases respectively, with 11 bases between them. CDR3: CASSQVPLITNEKLFF. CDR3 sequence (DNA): TGTGCCAGCAGCCAAGTACCCCTTATCACTAATGAAAAACTGTTTTTT.

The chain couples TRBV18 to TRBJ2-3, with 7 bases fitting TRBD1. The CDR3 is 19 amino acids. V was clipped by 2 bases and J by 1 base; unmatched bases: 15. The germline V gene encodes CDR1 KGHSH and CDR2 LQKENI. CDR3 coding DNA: TGTGCCAGCTCACCAATCTGGGGACAGTCCAGTTCAGGCACAGATACGCAGTATTTT. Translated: CASSPIWGQSSSGTDTQYF.

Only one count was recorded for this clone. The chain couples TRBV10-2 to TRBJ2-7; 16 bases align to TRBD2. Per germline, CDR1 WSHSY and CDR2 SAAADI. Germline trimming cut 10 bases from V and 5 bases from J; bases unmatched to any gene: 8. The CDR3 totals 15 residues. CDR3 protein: CAIGTSGGASDEQYF. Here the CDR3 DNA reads TGCGCCATCGGGACTAGCGGGGGGGCTTCCGACGAGCAGTACTTC.

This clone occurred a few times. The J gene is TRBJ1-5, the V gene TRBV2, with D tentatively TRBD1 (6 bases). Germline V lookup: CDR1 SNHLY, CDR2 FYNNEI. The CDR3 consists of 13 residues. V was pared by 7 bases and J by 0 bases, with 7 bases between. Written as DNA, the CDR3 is TGTGCCAGCAACAGGGATAGCAATCAGCCCCAGCATTTT. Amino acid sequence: CASNRDSNQPQHF.

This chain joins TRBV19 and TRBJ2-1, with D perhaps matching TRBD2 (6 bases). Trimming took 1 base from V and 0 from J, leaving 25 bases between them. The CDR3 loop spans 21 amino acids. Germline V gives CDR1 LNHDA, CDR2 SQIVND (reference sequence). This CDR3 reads CASSIVFWLATTPSSYNEQFF. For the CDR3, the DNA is TGTGCCAGTAGTATAGTTTTCTGGCTAGCGACTACTCCCAGCTCCTACAATGAGCAGTTCTTC.

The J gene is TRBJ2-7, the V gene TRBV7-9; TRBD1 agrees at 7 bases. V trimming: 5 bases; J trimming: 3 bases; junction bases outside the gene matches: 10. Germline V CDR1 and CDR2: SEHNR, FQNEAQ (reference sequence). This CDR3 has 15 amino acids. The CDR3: CASSPTGQRYYEQYF. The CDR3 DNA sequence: TGTGCCAGCAGCCCGACAGGGCAACGCTACTACGAGCAGTACTTC.

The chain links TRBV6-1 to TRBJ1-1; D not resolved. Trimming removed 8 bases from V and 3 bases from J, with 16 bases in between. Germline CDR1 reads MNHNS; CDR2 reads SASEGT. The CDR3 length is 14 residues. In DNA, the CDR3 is TGTGCCAGCGTCAAAGGGTGGGAGGACACTGAAGCTTTCTTT. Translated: CASVKGWEDTEAFF.